This T cell receptor beta chain was sequenced for a study of blood T cells in healthy people across ages. This CDR3 has 15 amino acids. Germline V gives CDR1 SGHNT, CDR2 YYREEE (reference sequence). Trimming stripped 1 base from V and 0 bases from J, with 8 bases between. Concerning this clonotype: Its matching antigen is unknown.

Roughly 10 milliliters of peripheral blood were drawn from each donor. Each sample provided at least 5 micrograms of extracted total RNA. Study-level points and caveats: CMV status of donors was unknown, possibly confounding expanded clonotype changes. Conclusively comparing naive with antigen-experienced cells was impossible with unsorted PBMCs.

A J-beta primer mix and a sample-barcoded 5' primer were used in a second PCR of roughly 6 to 11 cycles. TCRdb analysed the 5' RACE reads with MiXCR anew, one entry per CDR3 protein. Of 1,800,000 or so distinct CDR3 sequences in the sample, 30% to 40% were seen once. This clonotype originated in a human donor in good health. The chain links TRBV5-4 to TRBJ2-1; D uncertain. The sequenced sample was blood. This CDR3 is CASSLSKSSYNEQFF. CDR3 sequence (DNA): TGTGCCAGCAGCTTGTCGAAAAGCTCCTACAATGAGCAGTTCTTC.